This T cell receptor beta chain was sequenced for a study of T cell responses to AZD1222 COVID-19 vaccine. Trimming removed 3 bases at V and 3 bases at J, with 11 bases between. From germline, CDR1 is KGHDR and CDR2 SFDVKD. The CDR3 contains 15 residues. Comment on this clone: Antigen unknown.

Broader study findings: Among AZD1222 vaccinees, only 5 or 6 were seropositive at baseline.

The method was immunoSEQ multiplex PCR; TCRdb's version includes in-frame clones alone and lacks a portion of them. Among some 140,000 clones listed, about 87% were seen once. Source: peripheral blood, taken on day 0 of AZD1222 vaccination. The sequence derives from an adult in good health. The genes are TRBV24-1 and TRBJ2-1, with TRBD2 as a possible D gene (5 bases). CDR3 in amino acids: CATSDPLRDYNEQFF. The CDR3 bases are TGTGCCACCAGTGATCCCTTACGGGACTACAATGAGCAGTTCTTC.